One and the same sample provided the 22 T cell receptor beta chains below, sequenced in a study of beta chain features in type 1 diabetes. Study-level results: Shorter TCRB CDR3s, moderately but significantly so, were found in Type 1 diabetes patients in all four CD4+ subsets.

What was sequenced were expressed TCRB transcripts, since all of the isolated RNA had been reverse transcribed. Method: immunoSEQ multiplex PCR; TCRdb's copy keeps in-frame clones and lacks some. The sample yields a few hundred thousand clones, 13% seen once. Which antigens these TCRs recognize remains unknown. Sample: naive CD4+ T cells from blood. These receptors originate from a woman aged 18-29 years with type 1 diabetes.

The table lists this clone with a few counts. The CDR3 DNA reads as TGTGCCAGCAGCTGGCAACAGGGGTTTTTATATTTT. Translating it yields CASSWQQGFLYF. The V call is TRBV7-2, the J call TRBJ1-3; 7 positions match TRBD1. J gave up 14 bases and V 4 bases, and 8 bases lay outside the gene matches. The CDR3 runs to 12 residues. CDR1 is SGHTA, CDR2 FQGNSA, per germline.

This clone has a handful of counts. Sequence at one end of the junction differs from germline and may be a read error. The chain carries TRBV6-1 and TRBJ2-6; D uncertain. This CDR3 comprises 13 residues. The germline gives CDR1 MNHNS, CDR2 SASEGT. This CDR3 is CAIGEAGANVLTF. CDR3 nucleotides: TGCGCTATCGGAGAGGCTGGGGCCAACGTCCTGACTTTC.

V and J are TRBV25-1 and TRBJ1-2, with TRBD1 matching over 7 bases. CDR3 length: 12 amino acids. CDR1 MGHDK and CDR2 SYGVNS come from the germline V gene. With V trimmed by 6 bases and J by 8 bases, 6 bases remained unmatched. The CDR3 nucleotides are TGTGCCAGCAGGACAGGGTGGGAAGGCTACACCTTC. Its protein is CASRTGWEGYTF.

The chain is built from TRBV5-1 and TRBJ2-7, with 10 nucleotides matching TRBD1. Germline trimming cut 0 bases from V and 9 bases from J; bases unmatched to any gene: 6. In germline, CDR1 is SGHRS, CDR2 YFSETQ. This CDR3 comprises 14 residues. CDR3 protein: CASSLAGTGAVQYF. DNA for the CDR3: TGCGCCAGCAGCTTGGCCGGGACAGGGGCTGTGCAGTACTTC. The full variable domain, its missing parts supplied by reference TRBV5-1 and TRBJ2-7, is KAGVTQTPRYLIKTRGQQVTLSCSPISGHRSVSWYQQTPGQGLQFLFEYFSETQRNKGNFPGRFSGRQFSNSRSEMNVSTLELGDSALYLCASSLAGTGAVQYFGPGTRLTVT.

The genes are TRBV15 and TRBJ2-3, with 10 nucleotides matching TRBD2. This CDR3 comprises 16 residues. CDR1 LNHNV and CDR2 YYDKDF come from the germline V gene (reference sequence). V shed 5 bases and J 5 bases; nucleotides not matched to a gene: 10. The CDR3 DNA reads TGTGCCACCAGCCCCCGTCGGACTAGCGGACTAGATACGCAGTATTTT. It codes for CATSPRRTSGLDTQYF. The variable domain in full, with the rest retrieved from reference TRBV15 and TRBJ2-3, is DAMVIQNPRYQVTQFGKPVTLSCSQTLNHNVMYWYQQKSSQAPKLLFHYYDKDFNNEADTPDNFQSRRPNTSFCFLDIRSPGLGDTAMYLCATSPRRTSGLDTQYFGPGTRLTVL.

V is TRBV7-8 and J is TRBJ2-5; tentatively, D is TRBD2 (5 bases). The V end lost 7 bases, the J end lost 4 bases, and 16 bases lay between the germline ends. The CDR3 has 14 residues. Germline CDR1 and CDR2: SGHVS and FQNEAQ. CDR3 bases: TGTGCCAGCATCCCAGTTGCGGGCGCAGAGACCCAGTACTTC. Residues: CASIPVAGAETQYF. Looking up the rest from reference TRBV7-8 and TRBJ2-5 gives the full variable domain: GAGVSQSPRYKVAKRGQDVALRCDPISGHVSLFWYQQALGQGPEFLTYFQNEAQLDKSGLPSDRFFAERPEGSVSTLKIQRTQQEDSAVYLCASIPVAGAETQYFGPGTRLLVL.

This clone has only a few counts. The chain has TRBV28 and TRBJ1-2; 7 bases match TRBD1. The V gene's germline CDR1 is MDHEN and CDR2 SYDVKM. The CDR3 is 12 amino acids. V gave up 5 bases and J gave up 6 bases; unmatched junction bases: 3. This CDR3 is CASSTGQNGYTF. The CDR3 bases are TGTGCCAGCAGTACGGGACAGAATGGCTACACCTTC.

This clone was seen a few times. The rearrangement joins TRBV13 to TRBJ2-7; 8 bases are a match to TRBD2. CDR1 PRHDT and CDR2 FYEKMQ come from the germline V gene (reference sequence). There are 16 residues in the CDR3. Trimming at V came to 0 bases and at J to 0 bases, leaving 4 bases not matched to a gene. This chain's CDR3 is CASSLGLSGGSYEQYV. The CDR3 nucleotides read TGTGCCAGCAGCTTAGGCCTCAGCGGGGGCTCCTACGAGCAGTACGTC.

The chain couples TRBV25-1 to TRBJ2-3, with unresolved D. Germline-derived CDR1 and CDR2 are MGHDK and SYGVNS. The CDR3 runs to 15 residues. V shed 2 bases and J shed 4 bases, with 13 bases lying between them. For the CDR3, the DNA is TGTGCCAGCAGTGAAGATCCGGCAGACTCAGATACGCAGTATTTT. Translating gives CASSEDPADSDTQYF.

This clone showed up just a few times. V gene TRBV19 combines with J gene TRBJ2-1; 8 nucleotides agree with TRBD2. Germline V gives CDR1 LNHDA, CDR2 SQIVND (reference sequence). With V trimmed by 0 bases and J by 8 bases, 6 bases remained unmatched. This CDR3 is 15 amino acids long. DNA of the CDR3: TGTGCCAGTAGTATAGACGCGACTAGCGTCGATGAGCAGTTCTTC. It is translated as CASSIDATSVDEQFF.

The CDR3 DNA sequence: TGTGCCAGCAGCCCCGACAGGGGTTATGAGACCCAGTACTTC. As protein: CASSPDRGYETQYF. The chain has TRBV7-2 and TRBJ2-5, with 8 bases matching TRBD1. The CDR3 consists of 14 residues. Germline CDR1 is SGHTA and CDR2 is FQGNSA. V shed 5 bases, J shed 5 bases, and the junction held 7 bases outside the gene matches.

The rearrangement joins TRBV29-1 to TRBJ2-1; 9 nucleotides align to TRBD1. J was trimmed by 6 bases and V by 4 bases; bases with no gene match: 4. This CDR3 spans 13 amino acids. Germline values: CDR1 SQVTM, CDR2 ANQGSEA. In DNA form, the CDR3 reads TGCAGCGTTGGGGACAGGGTCGGCAATGAGCAGTTCTTC. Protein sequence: CSVGDRVGNEQFF.

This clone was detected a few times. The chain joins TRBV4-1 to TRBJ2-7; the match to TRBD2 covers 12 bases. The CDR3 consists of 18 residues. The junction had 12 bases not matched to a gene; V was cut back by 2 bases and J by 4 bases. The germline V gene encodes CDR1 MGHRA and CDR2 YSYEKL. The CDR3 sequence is CASSQPTRGGLAGYEQYF. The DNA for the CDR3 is TGCGCCAGCAGCCAACCTACTCGGGGGGGACTAGCGGGTTACGAGCAGTACTTC.

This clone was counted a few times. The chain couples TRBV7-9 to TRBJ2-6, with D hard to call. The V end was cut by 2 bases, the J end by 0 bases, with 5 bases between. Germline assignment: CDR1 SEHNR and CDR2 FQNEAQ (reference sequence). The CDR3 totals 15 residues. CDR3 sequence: CASSLQNSGANVLTF. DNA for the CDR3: TGTGCCAGCAGCTTACAGAACTCTGGGGCCAACGTCCTGACTTTC.

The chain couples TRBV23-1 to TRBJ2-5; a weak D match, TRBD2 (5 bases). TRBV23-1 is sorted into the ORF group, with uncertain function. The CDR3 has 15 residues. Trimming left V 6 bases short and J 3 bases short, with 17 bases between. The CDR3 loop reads CASRPRGPPKETQYF. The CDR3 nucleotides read TGCGCCAGCAGGCCTAGAGGGCCCCCTAAAGAGACCCAGTACTTC.

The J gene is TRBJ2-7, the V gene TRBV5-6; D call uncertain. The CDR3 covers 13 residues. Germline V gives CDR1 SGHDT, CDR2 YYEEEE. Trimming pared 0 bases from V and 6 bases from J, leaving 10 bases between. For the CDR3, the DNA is TGTGCCAGCAGCTTGGCGACGCGGAGCGAGCAGTACTTC. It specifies CASSLATRSEQYF.

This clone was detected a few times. This CDR3 reads CASSLFAGANTGELFF. The DNA of the CDR3 is TGTGCCAGCAGCTTATTCGCGGGAGCGAACACCGGGGAGCTGTTTTTT. This chain uses TRBV7-3 with TRBJ2-2; 7 bases align to TRBD2. Germline V gives CDR1 SGHTA, CDR2 FQGTGA. V trimming: 2 bases; J trimming: 0 bases; junction bases outside the gene matches: 3. This CDR3 has 16 residues.

CDR3 bases: TGTGCCAGCTCACCACCGGCGGGGGGCGAGCAGTACGTC. It yields the protein CASSPPAGGEQYV. The chain links TRBV18 to TRBJ2-7; 8 bases are shared with TRBD2. V shed 0 bases, J shed 6 bases, and the junction held 1 base outside the gene matches. CDR1 and CDR2 (germline): KGHSH, LQKENI. CDR3 size: 13 residues.

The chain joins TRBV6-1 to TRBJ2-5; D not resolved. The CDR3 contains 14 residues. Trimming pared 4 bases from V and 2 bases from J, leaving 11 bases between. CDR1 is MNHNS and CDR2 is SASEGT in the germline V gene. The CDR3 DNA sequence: TGTGCCAGCAGTGTCACTACGTTTCAAGAGACCCAGTACTTC. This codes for CASSVTTFQETQYF.

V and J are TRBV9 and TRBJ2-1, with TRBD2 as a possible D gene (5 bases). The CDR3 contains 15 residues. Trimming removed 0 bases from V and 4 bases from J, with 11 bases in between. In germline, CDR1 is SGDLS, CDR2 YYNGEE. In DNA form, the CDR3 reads TGTGCCAGCAGCGTAGTTGGGAGCCGATACAATGAGCAGTTCTTC. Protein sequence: CASSVVGSRYNEQFF.

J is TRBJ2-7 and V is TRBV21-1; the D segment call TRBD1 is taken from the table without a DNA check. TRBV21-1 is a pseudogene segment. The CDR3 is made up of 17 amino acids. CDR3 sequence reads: CASKKNGTGGHSYEQYV. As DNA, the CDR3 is TGTGCCAGCAAGAAAAATGGAACAGGGGGTCACTCCTACGAGCAGTACGTC.

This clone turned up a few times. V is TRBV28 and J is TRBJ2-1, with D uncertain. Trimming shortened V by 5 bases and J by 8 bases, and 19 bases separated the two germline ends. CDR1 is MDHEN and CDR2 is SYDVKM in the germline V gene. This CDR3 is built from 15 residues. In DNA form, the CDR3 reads TGTGCCAGCAGTCGTCCAAGCCCCCGGTCATATGAGCAGTTCTTC. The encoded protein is CASSRPSPRSYEQFF. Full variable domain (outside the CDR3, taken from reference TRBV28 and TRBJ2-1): DVKVTQSSRYLVKRTGEKVFLECVQDMDHENMFWYRQDPGLGLRLIYFSYDVKMKEKGDIPEGYSVSREKKERFSLILESASTNQTSMYLCASSRPSPRSYEQFFGPGTRLTVL.